This T cell receptor (beta chain) stems from a study of T cell changes during pregnancy in multiple sclerosis. This clone was detected once. The CDR3 loop spans 15 amino acids. The ends were cut back, 0 bases at V and 3 bases at J, with 9 bases in the middle. Germline CDR1 reads SGHRS; CDR2 reads YFSETQ. Data came from immunoSEQ multiplex PCR; TCRdb stores just in-frame clones and leaves some out. The sample has around 69,000 clones, 90% to 95% seen once. The V call is TRBV5-1, the J call TRBJ2-2, with D possibly being TRBD1 (6 bases). This clonotype was sampled from a female donor with multiple sclerosis, enrolled in a pregnancy study. The sample in question was peripheral blood, obtained in the third trimester of pregnancy. CDR3 residues: CASSLAGADTGELFF. In DNA form, the CDR3 reads TGCGCCAGCAGCTTGGCAGGGGCTGACACCGGGGAGCTGTTTTTT.